This T cell receptor (beta chain) was observed in a study of T cell repertoires in cytomegalovirus infection. About the research overall: Both a matching HLA type and CMV infection were indicated by public TCR beta signatures.

General study results and limits: Pooled public TCR beta family frequency picked out CMV carriers with the relevant HLA.

Worth noting for this clonotype: What it binds is unknown.

TCRdb itself ran the reads through MiXCR, one entry per CDR3 protein. The sample includes roughly 500,000 distinct CDR3 sequences, around 35% of them seen just once. CDR1 and CDR2 (germline): LGHDT, YNNKEL (reference sequence). The V gene lost 4 bases and the J gene lost 5 bases, with 21 bases spanning the gap. The CDR3 has 17 amino acids. This material consisted of cultured PBMCs, taken from culture after CMV antigen stimulation. This clonotype originated in a human donor in good health (CMV status not recorded). Some clones in this sample may be carry-over from other donors' samples. The chain couples TRBV3-1 to TRBJ2-1, with D possibly being TRBD2 (5 bases). The CDR3 sequence: CASSRPPKRQVNNEQFF. CDR3 in DNA: TGTGCCAGCAGCCGCCCCCCGAAGCGGCAGGTCAACAATGAGCAGTTCTTC.